Below, 9 T cell receptor beta chains from the same sample are listed, as sequenced in a study. TCRdb reprocessed the RT-PCR reads with MiXCR, giving one entry per CDR3 protein. The sample has almost 700,000 distinct CDR3 sequences; 13% to 15% are singletons. Source material: memory CD4+ T cells from blood. These receptors all come from a female donor in good health, serving as a healthy control.

The rearrangement joins TRBV20-1 to TRBJ1-5; 8 bases are shared with TRBD1. From germline, CDR1 is DFQATT and CDR2 SNEGSKA (reference sequence). V shed 6 bases, J shed 6 bases, and the junction held 13 bases outside the gene matches. This CDR3 region has 15 residues. In DNA form, the CDR3 reads TGCAGTGCCCGACCGGGGACAGGAACCTCTCAGCCCCAGCATTTT. This sequence encodes CSARPGTGTSQPQHF.

This clonotype was recorded at least ten times. This rearrangement joins TRBV27 to TRBJ2-5; D uncertain. The CDR3 covers 13 residues. Trimming cost V 4 bases and J 5 bases, with 11 bases left between them. CDR1 and CDR2 from the germline V gene are MNHEY and SMNVEV (reference sequence). CDR3: CASSWGFSETQYF. The CDR3 nucleotides are TGTGCCAGCAGTTGGGGATTTTCCGAGACCCAGTACTTC.

Only a few counts were recorded for this clonotype. The chain employs TRBV20-1 and TRBJ2-3; the D gene is possibly TRBD2 (5 bases). Trimming removed 2 bases at V and 3 bases at J, with 12 bases between. CDR1 and CDR2 from the germline V gene are DFQATT and SNEGSKA (reference sequence). The CDR3 is 14 residues long. The CDR3 sequence: CSARLYEGTDTQYF. The CDR3 DNA reads as TGCAGTGCTAGATTATATGAGGGAACAGATACGCAGTATTTT.

V usage is TRBV7-9 and J usage is TRBJ2-1, with 12 bases aligning to TRBD2. There are 15 residues in the CDR3. Looked up from germline, CDR1 is SEHNR and CDR2 is FQNEAQ (reference sequence). The junction had 6 bases not matched to a gene; V was cut back by 5 bases and J by 7 bases. The CDR3 region is CASSPTGTSGNEQFF. In DNA form, the CDR3 reads TGTGCCAGCAGCCCTACCGGGACTAGCGGGAATGAGCAGTTCTTC.

The J gene is TRBJ1-1, the V gene TRBV7-9; weak D call: TRBD1 (5 bases). Looked up from germline, CDR1 is SEHNR and CDR2 is FQNEAQ (reference sequence). This CDR3 contains 13 residues. V was trimmed by 8 bases and J by 3 bases, leaving 13 bases between them. Here the CDR3 reads CASGKTGDTEAFF. The CDR3 coding sequence is TGTGCCAGCGGAAAAACAGGAGACACTGAAGCTTTCTTT. The complete variable domain, with remaining parts taken from reference TRBV7-9 and TRBJ1-1, reads DTGVSQNPRHKITKRGQNVTFRCDPISEHNRLYWYRQTLGQGPEFLTYFQNEAQLEKSRLLSDRFSAERPKGSFSTLEIQRTEQGDSAMYLCASGKTGDTEAFFGQGTRLTVV.

This clonotype was counted at least ten times. This chain uses TRBV6-2 or TRBV6-3 with TRBJ2-5; 10 bases align to TRBD2. J lost 2 bases, V lost 0 bases, and 0 bases had no gene match. Germline CDR1 reads MNHEY; CDR2 reads SVGEGT. The CDR3 extends over 15 amino acids. CDR3 sequence reads: CASSYSTSGQETQYF. CDR3 nucleotides: TGTGCCAGCAGTTACTCGACTAGCGGGCAAGAGACCCAGTACTTC.

V is TRBV20-1 and J is TRBJ1-5; D is undetermined. The CDR3 contains 12 residues. Trimming left V 5 bases short and J 4 bases short, with 9 bases between. In germline, CDR1 is DFQATT, CDR2 SNEGSKA (reference sequence). The CDR3 loop is CSASSGNQPQHF. DNA of the CDR3: TGCAGTGCTTCCTCGGGGAATCAGCCCCAGCATTTT.

The chain employs TRBV4-2 and TRBJ2-7, with TRBD1 as a possible D gene (6 bases). V lost 1 base and J 0 bases, leaving 19 bases between the germline ends. From germline, CDR1 is LGHNA and CDR2 YNFKEQ. This CDR3 is built from 18 residues. The CDR3 reads CASSQGPVGQGNSYEQYF. In nucleotides, the CDR3 is TGTGCCAGCAGCCAAGGTCCGGTAGGGCAGGGGAACTCCTACGAGCAGTACTTC.

The chain recombines TRBV25-1 with TRBJ1-2; 8 nucleotides line up with TRBD1. J was trimmed by 4 bases and V by 1 base; bases with no gene match: 5. CDR1 MGHDK and CDR2 SYGVNS come from the germline V gene. The CDR3 loop spans 15 amino acids. In DNA, the CDR3 is TGTGCCAGCAGTGAATCCCCAGGGGGCGTCTATGGCTACACCTTC. As protein: CASSESPGGVYGYTF.